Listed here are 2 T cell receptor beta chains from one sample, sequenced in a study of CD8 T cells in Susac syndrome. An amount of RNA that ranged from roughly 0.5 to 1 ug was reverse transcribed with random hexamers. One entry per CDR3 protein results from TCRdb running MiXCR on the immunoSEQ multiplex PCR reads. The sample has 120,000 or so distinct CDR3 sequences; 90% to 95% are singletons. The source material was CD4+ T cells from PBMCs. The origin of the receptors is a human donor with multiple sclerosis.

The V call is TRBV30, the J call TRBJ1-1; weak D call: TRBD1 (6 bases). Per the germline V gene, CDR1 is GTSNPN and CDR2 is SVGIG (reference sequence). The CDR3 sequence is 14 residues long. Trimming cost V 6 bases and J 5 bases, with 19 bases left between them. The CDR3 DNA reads TGTGCCTGCTTTCAGGGGCCATCGGGGACTGAAGCTTTCTTT. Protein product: CACFQGPSGTEAFF.

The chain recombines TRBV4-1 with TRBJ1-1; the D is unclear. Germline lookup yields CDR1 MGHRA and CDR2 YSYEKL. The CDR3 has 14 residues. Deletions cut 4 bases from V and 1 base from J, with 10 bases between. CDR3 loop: CASSPLGGNTEAFF. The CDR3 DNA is TGCGCCAGCAGCCCTTTGGGAGGGAACACTGAAGCTTTCTTT.